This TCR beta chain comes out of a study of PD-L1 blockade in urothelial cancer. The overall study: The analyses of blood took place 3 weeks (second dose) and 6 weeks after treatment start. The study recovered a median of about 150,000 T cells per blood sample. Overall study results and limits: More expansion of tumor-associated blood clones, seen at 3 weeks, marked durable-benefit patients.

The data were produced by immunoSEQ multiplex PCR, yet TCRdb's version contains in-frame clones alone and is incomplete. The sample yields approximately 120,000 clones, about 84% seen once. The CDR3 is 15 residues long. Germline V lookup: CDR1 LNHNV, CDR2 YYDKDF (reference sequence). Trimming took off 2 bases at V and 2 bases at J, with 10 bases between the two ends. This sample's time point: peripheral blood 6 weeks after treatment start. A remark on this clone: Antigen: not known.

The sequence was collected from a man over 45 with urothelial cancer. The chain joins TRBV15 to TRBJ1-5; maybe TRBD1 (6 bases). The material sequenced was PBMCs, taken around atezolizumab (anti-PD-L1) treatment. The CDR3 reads CATSRNRDGNQPQHF. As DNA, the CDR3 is TGTGCCACCAGCAGAAACAGGGATGGCAATCAGCCCCAGCATTTT.